This T cell receptor beta chain was obtained from a study of blood T cell repertoires in COVID-19. Clones were read by immunoSEQ multiplex PCR, and TCRdb kept only the in-frame ones, dropping some. The sample gives about 280,000 clones, 75% to 90% of which show up once; under 3% is in the top ten. CDR1 is SEHNR and CDR2 is FQNEAQ in the germline V gene (reference sequence). V gave up 6 bases and J gave up 1 base, with 9 bases separating them. This CDR3 comprises 13 residues. The chain joins TRBV7-9 to TRBJ1-2; D is ambiguous. The source of this sequence is a woman in her forties or fifties who had recovered from COVID-19. Sequenced sample: PBMCs or T cells enriched from blood (not recorded which). The CDR3 region is CASSTPLNYGYTF. CDR3 bases: TGTGCCAGCAGTACACCGCTTAACTATGGCTACACCTTC. The full variable domain, completed using reference TRBV7-9 and TRBJ1-2, is DTGVSQNPRHKITKRGQNVTFRCDPISEHNRLYWYRQTLGQGPEFLTYFQNEAQLEKSRLLSDRFSAERPKGSFSTLEIQRTEQGDSAMYLCASSTPLNYGYTFGSGTRLTVV.